What follows is one T cell receptor (beta chain) and its context. This specimen belongs to a study of T cell changes during pregnancy in multiple sclerosis. The CDR3 extends over 15 amino acids. The V gene's germline CDR1 is MGHDK and CDR2 SYGVNS. Trimming cost V 5 bases and J 2 bases; bases outside gene matches: 7. TCRdb's copy holds only in-frame clones and misses some; the assay was immunoSEQ multiplex PCR. The table includes 35,000 or so clones, roughly 88% detected once. Sequencing was performed on peripheral blood, taken in the second trimester of pregnancy. The chain couples TRBV25-1 to TRBJ2-3; the match to TRBD2 covers 7 bases. This sequence was found in a female donor in good health, enrolled as a control in a pregnancy study. The CDR3 coding sequence is TGTGCCAGCAGTCCACGAGCGGGGCCCACAGATACGCAGTATTTT. Translation gives CASSPRAGPTDTQYF.